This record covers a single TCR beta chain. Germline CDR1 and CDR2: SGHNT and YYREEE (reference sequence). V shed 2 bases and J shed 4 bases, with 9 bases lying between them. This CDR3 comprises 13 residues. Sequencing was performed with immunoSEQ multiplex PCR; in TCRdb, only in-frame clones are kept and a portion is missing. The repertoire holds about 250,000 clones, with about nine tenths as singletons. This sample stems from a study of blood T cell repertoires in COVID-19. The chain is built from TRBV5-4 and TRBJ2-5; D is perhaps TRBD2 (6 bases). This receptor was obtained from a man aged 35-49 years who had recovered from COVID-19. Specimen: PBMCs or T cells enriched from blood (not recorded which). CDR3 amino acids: CASSFGGTETQYF. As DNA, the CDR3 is TGTGCCAGCAGCTTTGGCGGGACAGAGACCCAGTACTTC.